Sequencing of this T cell receptor (beta chain) was carried out in a study of shared clonotypes between healthy human individuals. Study-wide findings and caveats: For naive CD4 cells, 4% to 5% of clonotypes were shared across a handful of donors. Non-shared clonotypes had lower generation probabilities than those shared by all four donors. Sampling included only blood; tissue repertoires likely differ.

Note on this clone: Its antigen remains unknown.

V lost 7 bases to trimming and J lost 3 bases, with 17 bases between them. From germline, CDR1 is SGDLS and CDR2 YYNGEE. The CDR3 has 14 amino acids. Naive-designated CD8 cells lacked CD45RO, were positively enriched for CCR7, and omitted terminally differentiated effector memory CD45RA+ cells. TCRdb keeps only in-frame clones here, not all; method: immunoSEQ multiplex PCR. The sample shows around 2,100,000 clones, 85% to 95% of them seen only once. The clonotype comes from a man between 18 and 35 years old in good health. Source material: naive CD8+ T cells sorted from blood. V usage is TRBV9 and J usage is TRBJ2-7; possible D gene TRBD2, 6 bases. The CDR3 bases are TGTGCCAGCGGAGGGGACGTCCCCTACTACGAGCAGTACTTC. Protein product: CASGGDVPYYEQYF.